This TCR beta chain was obtained from a study of control samples from healthy donors and cancer patients. From germline, CDR1 is LGHDT and CDR2 YNNKEL (reference sequence). The CDR3 loop spans 19 amino acids. J was trimmed by 6 bases and V by 2 bases; bases with no gene match: 18. Data came from immunoSEQ multiplex PCR; TCRdb stores just in-frame clones and leaves some out. The table records over 150,000 clones, approximately 93% of them present only once. This receptor was obtained from a man aged 35 to 55 in good health. Sequencing input: blood. The chain recombines TRBV3-1 (or the pseudogene TRBV3-2) with TRBJ2-2; TRBD2 agrees at 7 bases. The CDR3: CASSQRVRPTSVVAGELFF. CDR3 bases: TGTGCCAGCAGCCAACGAGTCCGCCCAACTAGCGTGGTAGCCGGGGAGCTGTTTTTT.